This T cell receptor beta chain stems from a study of blood T cell repertoires in COVID-19. About the study: Sources were T cells, B-cell-depleted T cells, or PBMCs; the material itself was cDNA or gDNA.

Germline V gene data show CDR1 as LGHNT and CDR2 as FRNRAP. V lost 2 bases to trimming and J lost 5 bases; unmatched junction nucleotides: 10. This CDR3 is 17 amino acids long. Repertoires were generated with immunoSEQ multiplex PCR, while TCRdb's copy carries only in-frame clones and drops some. The sample holds 72,000 or so clones, approximately 85% seen once. Sequenced: peripheral blood. The rearrangement links TRBV12-5 to TRBJ1-5; 9 positions match TRBD1. The clonotype was recovered from an elderly woman with active or convalescent COVID-19. The CDR3 sequence: CASGLTRQGGVYQPQHF. The CDR3 region has the DNA TGTGCTAGTGGTTTGACTCGACAGGGGGGGGTTTATCAGCCCCAGCATTTT.